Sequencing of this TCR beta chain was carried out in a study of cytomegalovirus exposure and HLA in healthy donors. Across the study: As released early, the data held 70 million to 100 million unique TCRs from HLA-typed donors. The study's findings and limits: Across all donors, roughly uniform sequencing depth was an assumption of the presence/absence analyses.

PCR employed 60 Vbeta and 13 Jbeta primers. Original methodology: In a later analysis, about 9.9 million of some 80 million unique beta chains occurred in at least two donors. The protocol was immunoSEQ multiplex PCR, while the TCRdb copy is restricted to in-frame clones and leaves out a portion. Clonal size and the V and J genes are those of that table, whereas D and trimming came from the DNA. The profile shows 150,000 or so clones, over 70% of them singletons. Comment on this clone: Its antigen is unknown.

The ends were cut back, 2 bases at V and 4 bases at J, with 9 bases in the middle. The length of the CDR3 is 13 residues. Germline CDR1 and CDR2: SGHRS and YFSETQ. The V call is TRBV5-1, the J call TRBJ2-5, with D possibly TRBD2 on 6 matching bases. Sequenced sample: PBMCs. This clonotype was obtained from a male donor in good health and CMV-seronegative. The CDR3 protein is CASSFGTGETQYF. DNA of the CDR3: TGCGCCAGCAGCTTCGGGACTGGAGAGACCCAGTACTTC.